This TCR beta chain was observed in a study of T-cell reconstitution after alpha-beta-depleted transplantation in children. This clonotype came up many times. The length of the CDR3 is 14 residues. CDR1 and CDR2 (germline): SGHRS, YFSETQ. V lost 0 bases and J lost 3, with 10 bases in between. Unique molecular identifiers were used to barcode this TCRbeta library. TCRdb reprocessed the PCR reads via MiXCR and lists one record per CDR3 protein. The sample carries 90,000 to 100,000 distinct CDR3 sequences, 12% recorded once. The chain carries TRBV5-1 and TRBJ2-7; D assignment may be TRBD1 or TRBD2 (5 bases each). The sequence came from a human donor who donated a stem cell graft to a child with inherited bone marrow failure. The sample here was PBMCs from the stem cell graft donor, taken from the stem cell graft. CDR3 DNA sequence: TGCGCCAGCAGCTTGGGAGGGGAGAACTACGAGCAGTACTTC. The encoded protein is CASSLGGENYEQYF.